A single sample gave rise to the 3 T cell receptor beta chains below, sequenced in a study of blood T cell repertoires in COVID-19. Clones were read by immunoSEQ multiplex PCR, and TCRdb kept only the in-frame ones, dropping some. The table shows roughly 200,000 clones, with 84% occurring only once. The sequencing sample was made of PBMCs or T cells enriched from blood (not recorded which). Every receptor here comes from a woman in her 30s who had been exposed to COVID-19.

The chain links TRBV19 to TRBJ1-2; 10 nucleotides line up with TRBD1. The CDR3 spans 17 residues. The V and J ends lost 3 bases and 2 bases, in that order; junction bases with no gene match: 9. The germline V gene has CDR1 LNHDA and CDR2 SQIVND (reference sequence). CDR3 nucleotide sequence: TGTGCCAGTAGTATCCGGGACAGGGGCCTACTAAACTATGGCTACACCTTC. Translated, it gives CASSIRDRGLLNYGYTF.

This clone was seen a single time. This rearrangement joins TRBV5-1 to TRBJ1-3; 7 positions match TRBD1. CDR3 length: 16 amino acids. Germline trimming cut 0 bases from V and 3 bases from J; bases unmatched to any gene: 6. Germline lookup yields CDR1 SGHRS and CDR2 YFSETQ. This CDR3 reads CASSLGQGDSGNTIYF. The CDR3 DNA is TGCGCCAGCAGCTTGGGACAGGGAGATAGTGGAAACACCATATATTTT.

The J gene is TRBJ1-4, the V gene TRBV14; the D gene is possibly TRBD1 (5 bases). The V end lost 8 bases, the J end lost 4 bases, and 14 bases lay between the germline ends. CDR3 length: 14 amino acids. Per the germline V gene, CDR1 is SGHDN and CDR2 is FVKESK. The DNA of the CDR3 is TGTGCCAGCTATTATGACAGAAATAATGAAAAACTGTTTTTT. It encodes CASYYDRNNEKLFF.